A selection of T cell receptor beta chains follows, all from one sample in a study of PD-1 blockade in classical Hodgkin lymphoma. TCRdb keeps only in-frame clones here, not all; method: immunoSEQ multiplex PCR. The table shows tens of thousands of clones, with roughly 90% occurring only once. The specimen comprised CD4+ T cells from blood, sampled before the fourth cycle of nivolumab. These receptors originate from a human donor with classical Hodgkin lymphoma. Each CDR3 is given with its conserved first and last residue. D genes are given only for firm matches. Only some rows state a clone size, as once, few, many or a class for expanded clones.

D	J	size	V	CDR3	DNA
NA	TRBJ2-5	NA	TRBV6-1	CASSEAFSGLFQETQYF	TGTGCCAGCAGTGAAGCTTTTAGCGGACTATTCCAAGAGACCCAGTACTTC
NA	TRBJ1-3	NA	TRBV2	CASSVGSPGGNTIYF	TGTGCCAGCAGTGTCGGGAGTCCGGGAGGAAACACCATATATTTT
TRBD1	TRBJ2-7	once	TRBV18	CASSPNGAGGEYEQYF	TGTGCCAGCTCACCCAACGGGGCAGGGGGCGAATACGAGCAGTACTTC
NA	TRBJ2-7	NA	TRBV6-5	CASRGGPRPIGQYF	TGTGCCAGCAGGGGGGGACCGCGCCCAATAGGGCAGTACTTC
TRBD1	TRBJ1-2	once	TRBV5-4	CASSTGTGPGGYTF	TGTGCCAGCAGCACCGGGACAGGGCCAGGTGGCTACACCTTC
TRBD2	TRBJ2-7	NA	TRBV6-1	CASSRLAGAEQYF	TGTGCCAGCAGTAGACTAGCGGGGGCCGAGCAGTACTTC
TRBD1	TRBJ1-2	NA	TRBV7-2	CASSLGGQFYGYTF	TGTGCCAGCAGCTTAGGGGGACAGTTCTATGGCTACACCTTC
NA	TRBJ2-7	NA	TRBV30	CAWSKGPYEQYF	TGTGCCTGGAGTAAGGGTCCCTACGAGCAGTACTTC
NA	TRBJ1-5	NA	TRBV27	CASSLDSRQPQHF	TGTGCCAGCAGTTTGGACAGCCGACAGCCCCAGCATTTT
NA	TRBJ2-7	NA	TRBV2	CASGWGGWSEPYEQYF	TGTGCCAGCGGCTGGGGGGGCTGGTCCGAACCCTACGAGCAGTACTTC
NA	TRBJ2-7	once	TRBV7-9	CASSFTGISYEQYF	TGTGCCAGCAGCTTCACAGGGATTTCCTACGAGCAGTACTTC
NA	TRBJ2-3	NA	TRBV6-5	CASSYSRLDTDTQYF	TGTGCCAGCAGTTACTCCAGACTAGACACAGATACGCAGTATTTT
NA	TRBJ2-3	NA	TRBV7-9	CASSSGRTASTDTQYF	TGTGCCAGCAGCTCAGGACGGACTGCGAGCACAGATACGCAGTATTTT
NA	TRBJ1-5	NA	TRBV6-6	CASTQGLLNQPQHF	TGTGCCAGCACTCAGGGACTGCTCAATCAGCCCCAGCATTTT
NA	TRBJ2-5	NA	TRBV5-4	CASSLSGRGIQETQYF	TGTGCCAGCAGCTTGTCGGGACGAGGAATCCAAGAGACCCAGTACTTC
NA	TRBJ1-2	medium-sized	TRBV7-9	CASSSVTGANYGYTF	TGTGCCAGCAGTTCCGTTACGGGGGCTAACTATGGCTACACCTTC
NA	TRBJ1-2	once	TRBV30	CAWGGSNYYGYTF	TGTGCCTGGGGGGGGAGCAACTACTATGGCTACACCTTC
NA	TRBJ1-5	NA	TRBV6-6	CASIMGRGANQPQHF	TGTGCCAGCATCATGGGGCGGGGGGCGAATCAGCCCCAGCATTTT
TRBD1	TRBJ1-4	NA	TRBV30	CAWSAGTGIEKLFF	TGTGCCTGGAGCGCCGGGACAGGGATCGAAAAACTGTTTTTT
NA	TRBJ2-2	few	TRBV9	CASSTQGTGELFF	TGTGCCAGCAGCACCCAGGGTACCGGGGAGCTGTTTTTT
NA	TRBJ2-7	NA	TRBV5-1	CASSRGTAPYEQYF	TGCGCCAGCAGCCGGGGGACAGCTCCCTACGAGCAGTACTTC
NA	TRBJ2-2	once	TRBV19	CASSIGTANTGELFF	TGTGCCAGTAGTATAGGGACAGCGAACACCGGGGAGCTGTTTTTT
NA	TRBJ2-2	once	TRBV19	CASNALGGPGELFF	TGTGCCAGTAATGCACTGGGGGGCCCCGGGGAGCTGTTTTTT
TRBD2	TRBJ2-1	NA	TRBV4-1	CASSQGFLREGPYNEQFF	TGCGCCAGCAGCCAAGGCTTCTTGCGGGAGGGTCCTTACAATGAGCAGTTCTTC
TRBD2	TRBJ2-2	NA	TRBV28	CASSSSGSWGTGELFF	TGTGCCAGCAGTTCTAGCGGGAGCTGGGGCACCGGGGAGCTGTTTTTT
NA	TRBJ2-7	NA	TRBV29-1	CSVRVTGSYEQYF	TGCAGCGTCCGGGTCACCGGATCCTACGAGCAGTACTTC
TRBD1	TRBJ1-1	few	TRBV5-4	CASSPDRGRRTEAFF	TGTGCCAGCAGCCCTGACAGGGGGCGCCGCACTGAAGCTTTCTTT
TRBD1	TRBJ2-1	NA	TRBV19	CASSPLQGTSYNEQFF	TGTGCCAGTAGCCCACTACAGGGGACCTCCTACAATGAGCAGTTCTTC
TRBD1	TRBJ1-2	NA	TRBV19	CASSLAGQGDIYGYTF	TGTGCCAGTAGTTTAGCCGGACAGGGCGATATCTATGGCTACACCTTC
NA	TRBJ1-1	NA	TRBV5-1	CASSLEGQGEAFF	TGCGCCAGCAGCTTGGAGGGGCAGGGAGAAGCTTTCTTT
NA	TRBJ2-7	NA	TRBV6-5	CASSRPRGLSYEQYF	TGTGCCAGCAGTCGACCCCGGGGACTTTCCTACGAGCAGTACTTC
NA	TRBJ1-2	NA	TRBV4-2	CASSQENGRLMGYGYTF	TGTGCCAGCAGCCAAGAAAATGGTCGCCTCATGGGGTATGGCTACACCTTC
NA	TRBJ2-2	NA	TRBV12-5	CASRLRNTGELFF	TGTGCTAGCCGACTGAGGAACACCGGGGAGCTGTTTTTT
TRBD1	TRBJ1-1	NA	TRBV30	CAGQGAFAEAFF	TGTGCCGGACAGGGGGCCTTTGCTGAAGCTTTCTTT
TRBD2	TRBJ2-1	NA	TRBV28	CASIASGKWNEQFF	TGTGCCAGCATTGCTAGCGGGAAGTGGAATGAGCAGTTCTTC
NA	TRBJ2-7	NA	TRBV30	CAWSVLYEQYF	TGTGCCTGGAGTGTACTATACGAGCAGTACTTC
NA	TRBJ2-7	NA	TRBV6-5	CASSYVGFTYEQYF	TGTGCCAGCAGTTATGTGGGGTTCACCTACGAGCAGTACTTC
TRBD1	TRBJ1-5	once	TRBV28	CASSFLDREHQPQHF	TGTGCCAGCAGTTTCCTGGACAGGGAGCATCAGCCCCAGCATTTT
TRBD1	TRBJ2-2	NA	TRBV2	CASSRPAGGNTGELFF	TGTGCCAGCAGTCGCCCGGCAGGGGGGAACACCGGGGAGCTGTTTTTT
TRBD1	TRBJ1-4	NA	TRBV5-1	CASNNGQGPNEKLFF	TGCGCCAGCAACAATGGACAGGGCCCTAATGAAAAACTGTTTTTT